This T cell receptor (beta chain) originates from a study of T-cell memory formation after mild COVID-19 (dated by TCRdb to the early 2020s). With regard to the full study: TCR sequence clusters from the two donors were found to be largely donor specific. Longitudinal TCRalpha and TCRbeta repertoire sequencing tracked T-cell clones expanding and contracting after mild COVID-19 in a couple of donors. Two young, previously healthy adult volunteers, one female and one male, were included in the cohort.

V is shortened by 3 bases, J by 0 bases, and the region joining them spans 9 bases. From a lookup of the germline V gene, CDR1 and CDR2 are KGHDR and SFDVKD. Counted from cysteine to phenylalanine, this CDR3 has 15 amino acids. Of all the DNA, just the CDR3 is kept, 45 bases in frame from base 1. Sequencing relied on an Illumina NovaSeq 6000. TCRalpha and TCRbeta cDNA libraries were built by 5'RACE with constant-segment primers, adding sample barcodes and unique molecular identifiers. Trizol reagent was used to extract RNA from every sample. Library amplification was performed in two PCR steps, and a second sample barcode and Illumina TruSeq adapters were introduced in the second step. The libraries were sequenced on an Illumina NovaSeq using 2 x 150 bp paired-end reads. Turning to the authors' computational methods: The reads were demultiplexed and collapsed into UMI-guided consensus sequences using migec v1.2.7. Using mixcr v2.1.11, UMI consensuses were aligned to TRA and TRB V and J templates and then assembled into clonotypes. Clonotypes were classified as expanded or contracted when called significant by both edgeR and NoisET, with noise models trained on biological replicates. edgeR calls used a false discovery rate-adjusted p below 0.01 and a log2 fold-change threshold of 1. PCA with hierarchical clustering of max-normalized trajectories of the 1000 most abundant clonotypes was used as exploratory dynamics analysis. Each responding clone was given a CD4 or CD8 phenotype based on the CD4+ and CD8+ repertoires, which had been sequenced separately. TCRdb reran the public reads through fastp at Q25 and MiXCR, keeping productive beta chains. When rows share a CDR3 protein, they turn into one entry using the most common DNA and genes. The V and J calls follow TCRdb's processing rather than the paper's. Recorded for this sample are around 430,000 distinct CDR3 sequences; roughly 15% of them occurred a single time. The ten largest clones take up under 25% of the sample.

The paper as a whole reports these results and caveats: Only a couple of mild cases were covered in the study, and larger cohorts including severe cases with pre-infection samples were considered necessary. Contracting CD4+ clones turned up mainly in the CM and EM memory subsets, whereas EMRA was where CD8+ clones were enriched. Clones contracting from day 15 to 85 had balanced CD4/CD8 phenotypes, while a second wave expanding from day 15 to 37 was biased towards CD4+. SARS-CoV-2 specificity was not confirmed for the second-wave clones peaking on day 37. The detection of some responding clones in pre-infection memory suggests that pre-existing cross-reactive memory T cells joined the SARS-CoV-2 response.

This clonotype was detected only a few times. Its antigen has not been determined. Base-call qualities are not available, and no considerably larger clone is one nucleotide away. PBMCs were isolated by Ficoll-Paque density gradient centrifugation. Sequencing was carried out using PBMCs or a T cell subset sorted from them (not recorded which). The receptor was derived from a man aged 18 to 30 who had mild COVID-19 (a few samples of this study predate the infection). The sample titles of this study are shuffled in the database, so cell type and time point are left out; the donor was told from shared clones. This sequence uses TRBV24-1 and TRBJ2-3, with the D gene too uncertain to name. The DNA sequence is TGTGCCACCAGTGATCCTCCTGGCAGCACAGATACGCAGTATTTT. Translation gives CATSDPPGSTDTQYF.